This TCR beta chain was recovered during a study of early T cells in non-severe SARS-CoV-2 infection. This clonotype was counted at least ten times. Unique molecular identifiers were added to individual cDNA molecules. MiXCR was run by TCRdb on the 5' RACE reads, yielding one entry per CDR3 protein. Of tens of thousands of distinct CDR3 sequences in the sample, around 12% were seen once. The CDR3 totals 13 residues. CDR1 and CDR2 (germline): LGHNA, YSLEER. Deletions cut 0 bases from V and 7 bases from J, with 7 bases between. This sequence joins TRBV4-3 and TRBJ1-5; D gene uncertain. This TCR came from an adult who was a healthcare worker with PCR-confirmed SARS-CoV-2 infection or an uninfected control (not recorded which). Sequenced input: whole blood. CDR3 in amino acids: CASSQDEGQPQHF. The CDR3, as DNA: TGCGCCAGCAGCCAAGATGAGGGCCAGCCCCAGCATTTT.